This T cell receptor (beta chain) is drawn from a study of shared T cell receptors in the human thymus. The data were produced by immunoSEQ multiplex PCR, yet TCRdb's version contains in-frame clones alone and is incomplete. The data contain 72,000 or so clones, over 90% of them singletons. Germline V lookup: CDR1 SGHTS, CDR2 YDEGEE. This CDR3 contains 17 residues. Losses at the gene ends were 5 bases for V and 3 bases for J; bases not matched to a gene: 14. This clone appeared a single time. Sequencing input: thymocytes. The receptor was isolated from a human donor. The chain recombines TRBV5-8 with TRBJ2-5; the match to TRBD1 covers 9 bases. CDR3 sequence (DNA): TGTGCCAGCAGGACAGGGGGTTTCTATTCCGAAAAAGAGACCCAGTACTTC. Its protein product is CASRTGGFYSEKETQYF.